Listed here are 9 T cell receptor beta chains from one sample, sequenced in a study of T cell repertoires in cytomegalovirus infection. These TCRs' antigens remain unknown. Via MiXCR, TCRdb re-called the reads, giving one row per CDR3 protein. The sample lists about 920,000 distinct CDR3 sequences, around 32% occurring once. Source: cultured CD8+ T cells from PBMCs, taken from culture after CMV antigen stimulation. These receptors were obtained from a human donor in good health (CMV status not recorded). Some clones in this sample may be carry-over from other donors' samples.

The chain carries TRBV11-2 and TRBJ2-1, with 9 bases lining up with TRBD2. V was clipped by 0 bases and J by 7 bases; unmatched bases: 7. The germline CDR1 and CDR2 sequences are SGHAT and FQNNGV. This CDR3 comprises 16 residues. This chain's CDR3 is CASSLDAGGPMNEQFF. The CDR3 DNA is TGTGCCAGCAGCTTAGACGCGGGGGGGCCTATGAATGAGCAGTTCTTC.

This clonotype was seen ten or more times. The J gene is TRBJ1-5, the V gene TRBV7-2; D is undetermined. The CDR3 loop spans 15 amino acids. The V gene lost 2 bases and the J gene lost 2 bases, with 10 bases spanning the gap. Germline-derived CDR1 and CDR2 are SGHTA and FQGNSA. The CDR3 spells CASSLTSGGNQPQHF. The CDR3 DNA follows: TGTGCCAGCAGCTTAACCTCCGGGGGCAATCAGCCCCAGCATTTT.

Written as DNA, the CDR3 is TGTGCCAGCAGTTTCAAGGGGGGGAATCAGCCCCAGCATTTT. As protein: CASSFKGGNQPQHF. The chain has TRBV28 and TRBJ1-5, with a possible D match to TRBD1 (6 bases). Trimming pared 3 bases from V and 4 bases from J, leaving 10 bases between. This CDR3 region has 14 residues. CDR1 is MDHEN and CDR2 is SYDVKM in the germline V gene.

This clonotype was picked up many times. The CDR3 sequence is CASSPQGQVYNEQFF. CDR3 coding DNA: TGTGCCAGCAGCCCTCAGGGACAGGTCTACAATGAGCAGTTCTTC. J is TRBJ2-1 and V is TRBV7-8, with 8 positions matching TRBD1. V trimming: 5 bases; J trimming: 3 bases; junction bases outside the gene matches: 6. The CDR3 has 15 amino acids. Germline V gene sequence: CDR1 SGHVS, CDR2 FQNEAQ.

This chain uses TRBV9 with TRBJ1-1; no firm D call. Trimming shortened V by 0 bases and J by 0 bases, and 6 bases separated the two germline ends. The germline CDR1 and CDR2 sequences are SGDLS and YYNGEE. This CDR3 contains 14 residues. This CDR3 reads CASSVAVMNTEAFF. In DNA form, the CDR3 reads TGTGCCAGCAGCGTAGCGGTGATGAACACTGAAGCTTTCTTT.

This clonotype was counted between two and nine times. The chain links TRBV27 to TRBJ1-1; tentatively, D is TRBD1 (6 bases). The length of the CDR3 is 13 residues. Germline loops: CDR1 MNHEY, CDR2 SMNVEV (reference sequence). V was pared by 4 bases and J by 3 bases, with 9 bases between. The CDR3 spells CASSWTVDTEAFF. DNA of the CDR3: TGTGCCAGCAGTTGGACAGTCGACACTGAAGCTTTCTTT.

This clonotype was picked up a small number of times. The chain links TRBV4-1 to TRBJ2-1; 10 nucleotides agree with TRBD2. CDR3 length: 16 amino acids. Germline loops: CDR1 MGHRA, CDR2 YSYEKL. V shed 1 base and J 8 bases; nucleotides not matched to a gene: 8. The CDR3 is CASSQALPSGGYEQFF. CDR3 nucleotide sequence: TGCGCCAGCAGCCAAGCCCTTCCTAGCGGGGGCTATGAGCAGTTCTTC.

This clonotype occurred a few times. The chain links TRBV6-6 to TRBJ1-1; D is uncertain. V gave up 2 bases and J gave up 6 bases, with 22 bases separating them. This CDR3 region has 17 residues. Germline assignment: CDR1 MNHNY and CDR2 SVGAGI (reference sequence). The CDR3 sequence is CASSYLSEDWVSAEAFF. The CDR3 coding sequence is TGTGCCAGCAGTTACCTATCGGAGGATTGGGTATCCGCTGAAGCTTTCTTT.

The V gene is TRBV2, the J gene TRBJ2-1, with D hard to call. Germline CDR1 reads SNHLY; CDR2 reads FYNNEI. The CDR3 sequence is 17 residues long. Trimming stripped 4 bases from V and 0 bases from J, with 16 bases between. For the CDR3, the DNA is TGTGCCAGCAGTGTTCACTCAGTAGATGGCTCCTACAATGAGCAGTTCTTC. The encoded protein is CASSVHSVDGSYNEQFF.